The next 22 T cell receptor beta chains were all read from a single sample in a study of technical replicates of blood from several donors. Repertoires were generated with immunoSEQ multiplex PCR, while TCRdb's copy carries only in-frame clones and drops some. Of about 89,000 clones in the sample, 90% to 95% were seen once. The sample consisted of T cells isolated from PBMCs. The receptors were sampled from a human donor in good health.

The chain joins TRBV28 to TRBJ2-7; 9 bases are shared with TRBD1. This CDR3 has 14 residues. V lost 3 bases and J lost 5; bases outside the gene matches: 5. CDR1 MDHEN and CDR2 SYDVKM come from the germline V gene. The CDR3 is CASSFGTGNHEQYF. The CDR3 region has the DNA TGTGCCAGCAGTTTCGGGACAGGGAATCACGAGCAGTACTTC.

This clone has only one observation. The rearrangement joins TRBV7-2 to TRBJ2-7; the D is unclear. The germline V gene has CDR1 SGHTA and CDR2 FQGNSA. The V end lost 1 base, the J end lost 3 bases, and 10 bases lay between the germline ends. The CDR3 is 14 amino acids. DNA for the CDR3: TGTGCCAGCAGCTTAGTTTCCTACTACTACGAGCAGTACTTC. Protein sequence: CASSLVSYYYEQYF.

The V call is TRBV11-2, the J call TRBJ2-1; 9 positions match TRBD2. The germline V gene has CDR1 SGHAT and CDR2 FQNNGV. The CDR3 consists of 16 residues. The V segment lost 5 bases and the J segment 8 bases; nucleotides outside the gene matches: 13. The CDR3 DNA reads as TGTGCCAGCAGCGACCCGGGAGCGGGGGGCATCCATGAGCAGTTCTTC. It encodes CASSDPGAGGIHEQFF.

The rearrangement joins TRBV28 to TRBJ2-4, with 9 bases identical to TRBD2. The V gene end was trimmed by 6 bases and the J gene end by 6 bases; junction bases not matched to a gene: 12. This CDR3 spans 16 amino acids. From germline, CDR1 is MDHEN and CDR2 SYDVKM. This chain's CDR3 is CASSPTGLAGLNIQYF. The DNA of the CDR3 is TGTGCCAGCAGCCCCACGGGGCTAGCGGGGTTAAACATTCAGTACTTC.

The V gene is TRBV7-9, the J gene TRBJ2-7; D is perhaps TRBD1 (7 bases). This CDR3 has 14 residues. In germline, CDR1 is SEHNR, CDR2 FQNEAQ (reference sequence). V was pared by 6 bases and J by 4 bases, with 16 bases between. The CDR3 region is CASSETGDWYEQYF. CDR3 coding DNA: TGTGCCAGCAGTGAAACAGGGGACTGGTACGAGCAGTACTTC.

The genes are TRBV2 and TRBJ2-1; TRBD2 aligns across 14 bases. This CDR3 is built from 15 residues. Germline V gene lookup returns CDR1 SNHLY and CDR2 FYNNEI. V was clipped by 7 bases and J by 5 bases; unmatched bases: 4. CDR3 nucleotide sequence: TGTGCCAGCATTCGACTAGCGGGGGGGCACAATGAGCAGTTCTTC. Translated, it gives CASIRLAGGHNEQFF.

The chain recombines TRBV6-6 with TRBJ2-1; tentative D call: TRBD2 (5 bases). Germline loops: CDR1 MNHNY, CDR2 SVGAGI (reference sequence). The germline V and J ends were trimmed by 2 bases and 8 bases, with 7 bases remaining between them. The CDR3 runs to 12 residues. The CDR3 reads CASSYPGYEQFF. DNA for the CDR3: TGTGCCAGCAGTTACCCGGGATATGAGCAGTTCTTC.

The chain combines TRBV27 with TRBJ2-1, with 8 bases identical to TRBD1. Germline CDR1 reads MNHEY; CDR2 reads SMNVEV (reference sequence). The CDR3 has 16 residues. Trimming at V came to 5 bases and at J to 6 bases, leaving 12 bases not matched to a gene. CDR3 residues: CASSPPRRDRINEQFF. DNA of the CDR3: TGTGCCAGCAGTCCCCCCCGCCGGGACAGGATCAATGAGCAGTTCTTC.

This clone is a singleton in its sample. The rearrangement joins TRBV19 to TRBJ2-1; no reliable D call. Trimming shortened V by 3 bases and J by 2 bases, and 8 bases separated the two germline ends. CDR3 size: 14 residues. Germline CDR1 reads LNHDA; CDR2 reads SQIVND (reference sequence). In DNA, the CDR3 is TGTGCCAGTAGTATTGAGAGTACCTACAATGAGCAGTTCTTC. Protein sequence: CASSIESTYNEQFF.

The CDR3 loop reads CATGQTNTGELFF. The CDR3 DNA is TGTGCCACAGGACAGACGAACACCGGGGAGCTGTTTTTT. The chain carries TRBV10-3 and TRBJ2-2; D is possibly TRBD1 (6 bases). V lost 10 bases and J lost 0, with 9 bases in between. This CDR3 contains 13 residues. The V gene's germline CDR1 is ENHRY and CDR2 SYGVKD.

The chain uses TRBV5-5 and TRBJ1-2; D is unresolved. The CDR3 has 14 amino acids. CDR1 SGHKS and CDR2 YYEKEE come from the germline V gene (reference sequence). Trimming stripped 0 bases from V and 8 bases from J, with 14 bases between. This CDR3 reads CASSLAPPTVGYTF. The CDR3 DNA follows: TGTGCCAGCAGCTTGGCCCCCCCTACAGTAGGCTACACCTTC. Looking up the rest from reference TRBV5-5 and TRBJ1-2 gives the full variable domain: DAGVTQSPTHLIKTRGQQVTLRCSPISGHKSVSWYQQVLGQGPQFIFQYYEKEERGRGNFPDRFSARQFPNYSSELNVNALLLGDSALYLCASSLAPPTVGYTFGSGTRLTVV.

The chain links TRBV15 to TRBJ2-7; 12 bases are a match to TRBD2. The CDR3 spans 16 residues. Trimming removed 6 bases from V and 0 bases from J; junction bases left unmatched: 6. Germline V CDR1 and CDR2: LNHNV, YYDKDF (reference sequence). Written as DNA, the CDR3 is TGTGCCACCAGGGGAACGACTAGCGGGAGCTCCTACGAGCAGTACTTC. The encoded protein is CATRGTTSGSSYEQYF.

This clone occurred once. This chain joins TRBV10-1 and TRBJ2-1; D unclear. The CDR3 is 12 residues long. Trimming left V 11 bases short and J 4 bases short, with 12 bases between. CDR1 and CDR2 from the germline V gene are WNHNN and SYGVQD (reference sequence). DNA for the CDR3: TGCGCCGTCCAAAACTCGTACAATGAGCAGTTCTTC. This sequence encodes CAVQNSYNEQFF.

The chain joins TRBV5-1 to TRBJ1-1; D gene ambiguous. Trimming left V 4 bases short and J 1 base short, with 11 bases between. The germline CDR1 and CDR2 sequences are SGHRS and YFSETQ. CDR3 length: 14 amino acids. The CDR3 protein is CASSTSGGNTEAFF. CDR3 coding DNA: TGCGCCAGCAGCACGTCAGGAGGGAACACTGAAGCTTTCTTT.

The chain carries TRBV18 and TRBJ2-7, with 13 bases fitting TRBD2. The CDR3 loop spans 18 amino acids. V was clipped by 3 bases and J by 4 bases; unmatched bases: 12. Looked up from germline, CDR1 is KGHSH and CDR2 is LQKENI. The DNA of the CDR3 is TGTGCCAGCTCACCGCTCCCTAACGGACTAGCGGGAGAATACGAGCAGTACTTC. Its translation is CASSPLPNGLAGEYEQYF.

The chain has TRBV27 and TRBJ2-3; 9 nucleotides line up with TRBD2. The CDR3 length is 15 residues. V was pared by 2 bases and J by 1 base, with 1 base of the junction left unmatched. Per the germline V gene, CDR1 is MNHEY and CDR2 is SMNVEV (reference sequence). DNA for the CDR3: TGTGCCAGCAGTTTACTAGCGGGGCGCACAGATACGCAGTATTTT. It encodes CASSLLAGRTDTQYF.

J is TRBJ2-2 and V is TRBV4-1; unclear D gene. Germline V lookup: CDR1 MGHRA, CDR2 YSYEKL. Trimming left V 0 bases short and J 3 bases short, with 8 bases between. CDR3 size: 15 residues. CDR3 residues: CASSQESSDTGELFF. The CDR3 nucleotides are TGCGCCAGCAGCCAAGAATCAAGCGACACCGGGGAGCTGTTTTTT.

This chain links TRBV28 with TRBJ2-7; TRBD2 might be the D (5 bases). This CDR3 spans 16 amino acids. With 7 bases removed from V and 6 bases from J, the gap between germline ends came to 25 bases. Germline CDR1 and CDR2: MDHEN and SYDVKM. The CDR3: CASTKLGSGYRGEQYF. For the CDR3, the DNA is TGTGCCAGCACAAAATTGGGGTCGGGATACCGCGGCGAGCAGTACTTC.

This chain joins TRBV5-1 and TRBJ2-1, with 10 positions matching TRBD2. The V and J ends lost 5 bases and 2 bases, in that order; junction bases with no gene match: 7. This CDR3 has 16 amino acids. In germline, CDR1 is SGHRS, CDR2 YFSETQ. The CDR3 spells CASSSESGRAYNEQFF. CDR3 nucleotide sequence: TGCGCCAGCAGTTCAGAAAGCGGGAGGGCCTACAATGAGCAGTTCTTC.

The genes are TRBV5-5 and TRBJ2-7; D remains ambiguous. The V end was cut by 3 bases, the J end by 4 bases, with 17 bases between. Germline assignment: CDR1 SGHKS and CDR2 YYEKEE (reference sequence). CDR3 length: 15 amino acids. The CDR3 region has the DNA TGTGCCAGCAGCTCGAGCCAGGCGTTCTCTTACGAGCAGTACTTC. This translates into CASSSSQAFSYEQYF. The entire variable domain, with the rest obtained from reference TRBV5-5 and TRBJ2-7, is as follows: DAGVTQSPTHLIKTRGQQVTLRCSPISGHKSVSWYQQVLGQGPQFIFQYYEKEERGRGNFPDRFSARQFPNYSSELNVNALLLGDSALYLCASSSSQAFSYEQYFGPGTRLTVT.

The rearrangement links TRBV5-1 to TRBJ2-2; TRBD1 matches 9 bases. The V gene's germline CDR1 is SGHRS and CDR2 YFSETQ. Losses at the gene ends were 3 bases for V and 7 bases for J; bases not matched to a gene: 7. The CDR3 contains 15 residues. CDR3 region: CASSSGTGNNGELFF. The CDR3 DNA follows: TGCGCCAGCAGCTCCGGGACAGGGAATAACGGGGAGCTGTTTTTT. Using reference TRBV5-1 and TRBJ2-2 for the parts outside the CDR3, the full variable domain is KAGVTQTPRYLIKTRGQQVTLSCSPISGHRSVSWYQQTPGQGLQFLFEYFSETQRNKGNFPGRFSGRQFSNSRSEMNVSTLELGDSALYLCASSSGTGNNGELFFGEGSRLTVL.

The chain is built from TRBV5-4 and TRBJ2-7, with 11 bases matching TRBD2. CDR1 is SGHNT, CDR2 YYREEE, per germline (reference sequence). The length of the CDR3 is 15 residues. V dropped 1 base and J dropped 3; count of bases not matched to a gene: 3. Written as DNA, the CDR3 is TGTGCCAGCAGCTTGTCAACTAGCGGGAGCTACGAGCAGTACTTC. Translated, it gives CASSLSTSGSYEQYF.